This paragraph covers one TCR beta chain sequence. The donors formed part of the roughly 110-subject validation cohort, distinct from the roughly 670-subject first cohort. This sample stems from a study of cytomegalovirus exposure and HLA in healthy donors. This CDR3 region has 15 residues. Germline V gene data show CDR1 as KGHSH and CDR2 as LQKENI. Trimming left V 3 bases short and J 1 base short, with 13 bases between. Sequencing used immunoSEQ multiplex PCR; TCRdb keeps in-frame clones, though not all of them. The table includes around 150,000 clones, 70% to 90% detected once. The chain recombines TRBV18 with TRBJ2-7; TRBD1 might be the D (5 bases). Sequencing used PBMCs. The clonotype comes from a woman aged 25-40 years in good health and CMV-seronegative. The CDR3 loop reads CASSPADRESYEQYF. In DNA, the CDR3 is TGTGCCAGCTCACCCGCCGACAGAGAATCCTACGAGCAGTACTTC. Complete variable domain (other parts from reference TRBV18 and TRBJ2-7): NAGVMQNPRHLVRRRGQEARLRCSPMKGHSHVYWYRQLPEEGLKFMVYLQKENIIDESGMPKERFSAEFPKEGPSILRIQQVVRGDSAAYFCASSPADRESYEQYFGPGTRLTVT.